One and the same sample provided the 12 T cell receptor beta chains below, sequenced in a study of T cells in Graves' hyperthyroidism and ophthalmopathy. Amplification of TCR beta CDR3 regions was performed using RNA transcripts as template. First-round RT-PCR targeting the TCR CDR3 was performed with the HTBI primer set. A single record per CDR3 protein comes from TCRdb applying MiXCR to the multiplex PCR reads. The sample has about 270,000 distinct CDR3 sequences, less than 30% seen once. Sequencing was done on a sample of blood. The origin of the receptors is a man aged 40-55 years with Graves' hyperthyroidism that later progressed to Graves' ophthalmopathy.

This clonotype came up a few times. The chain recombines TRBV20-1 with TRBJ2-7; 9 nucleotides match TRBD2. The V segment lost 5 bases and the J segment 7 bases; nucleotides outside the gene matches: 12. In germline, CDR1 is DFQATT, CDR2 SNEGSKA (reference sequence). CDR3 length equals 14 residues. CDR3 nucleotide sequence: TGCAGTGCTCCCCAGGTAGCGGGAGCCGAAGAGCAGTACTTC. Its translation: CSAPQVAGAEEQYF.

This clonotype has a count of ten or more. The chain carries TRBV27 and TRBJ2-2; D possibly corresponds to TRBD1 (6 bases). CDR3 length: 15 amino acids. Germline CDR1 reads MNHEY; CDR2 reads SMNVEV (reference sequence). V was clipped by 3 bases and J by 5 bases, with 13 bases between them. Here the CDR3 reads CASSFWGQGTGELFF. The CDR3 DNA reads TGTGCCAGCAGTTTTTGGGGGCAGGGGACCGGGGAGCTGTTTTTT.

This clonotype was detected many times. The chain links TRBV15 to TRBJ2-7; D remains unclear. V dropped 0 bases and J dropped 2 bases, with 11 bases sitting between them. CDR3 length: 15 residues. Germline values: CDR1 LNHNV, CDR2 YYDKDF (reference sequence). The chain's CDR3 is CATSREGVQTYEQYF. CDR3 DNA: TGTGCCACCAGCAGAGAGGGCGTCCAGACCTACGAGCAGTACTTC.

Ten or more counts support this clonotype. This rearrangement joins TRBV28 to TRBJ2-7; D gene unclear. Trimming removed 3 bases from V and 4 bases from J, with 13 bases in between. The germline gives CDR1 MDHEN, CDR2 SYDVKM. The CDR3 runs to 14 residues. The CDR3 loop reads CASSLRGNRYEQYF. The CDR3 bases are TGTGCCAGCAGTTTGCGTGGCAACCGTTACGAGCAGTACTTC.

This clonotype was counted at least ten times. The chain combines TRBV6-5 with TRBJ2-7; TRBD1 might be the D (6 bases). With 7 bases removed from V and 0 bases from J, the gap between germline ends came to 16 bases. Germline V gene sequence: CDR1 MNHEY, CDR2 SVGAGI. The CDR3 runs 15 residues. In DNA, the CDR3 is TGTGCCAGCACCCCCGGACAGAGCAGCTCCTACGAGCAGTACTTC. It translates to CASTPGQSSSYEQYF.

This clonotype was observed many times. J is TRBJ1-1 and V is TRBV6-1; D is ambiguous. The germline V gene encodes CDR1 MNHNS and CDR2 SASEGT. With 4 bases removed from V and 1 base from J, the gap between germline ends came to 13 bases. The CDR3 is made up of 15 amino acids. Written as DNA, the CDR3 is TGTGCCAGCAGTGGGGGTCGTGGGAAGAACACTGAAGCTTTCTTT. Translating gives CASSGGRGKNTEAFF.

J is TRBJ1-5 and V is TRBV11-2; 8 bases match TRBD1. After removal of 5 bases from V and 1 base from J, the junction contained 10 bases not matched to a gene. This CDR3 contains 17 residues. In germline, CDR1 is SGHAT, CDR2 FQNNGV. The CDR3 DNA is TGTGCCAGCAGCCTCCCCGGGACAGGAGTAAGCAATCAGCCCCAGCATTTT. It specifies CASSLPGTGVSNQPQHF.

This clonotype showed up many times. V is TRBV19 and J is TRBJ2-1, with 8 positions matching TRBD2. The V segment lost 7 bases and the J segment 8 bases; nucleotides outside the gene matches: 28. Germline loops: CDR1 LNHDA, CDR2 SQIVND (reference sequence). The CDR3 is 20 amino acids. CDR3 sequence: CASTQVTRLGFGGRRYEQFF. CDR3 nucleotide sequence: TGTGCCAGTACCCAGGTTACCCGGCTTGGTTTTGGCGGGAGGCGGTATGAGCAGTTCTTC. Full variable domain (outside the CDR3, taken from reference TRBV19 and TRBJ2-1): DGGITQSPKYLFRKEGQNVTLSCEQNLNHDAMYWYRQDPGQGLRLIYYSQIVNDFQKGDIAEGYSVSREKKESFPLTVTSAQKNPTAFYLCASTQVTRLGFGGRRYEQFFGPGTRLTVL.

The V call is TRBV11-2, the J call TRBJ2-5; 7 bases line up with TRBD1. The CDR3 covers 14 residues. Germline-derived CDR1 and CDR2 are SGHAT and FQNNGV. With V trimmed by 5 bases and J by 2 bases, 5 bases remained unmatched. The CDR3 reads CASSVGTAQETQYF. In DNA, the CDR3 is TGTGCCAGCAGCGTAGGGACAGCTCAAGAGACCCAGTACTTC.

This clonotype was recorded a few times. V and J are TRBV6-2 or TRBV6-3 and TRBJ2-7; TRBD2 might be the D (5 bases). This CDR3 comprises 16 residues. Germline values: CDR1 MNHEY, CDR2 SVGEGT. Trimming removed 6 bases at V and 3 bases at J, with 21 bases between. The CDR3 reads CASRDAEARTSYEQYF. The CDR3 DNA follows: TGTGCCAGCAGAGACGCGGAGGCCAGAACCAGCTACGAGCAGTACTTC.

This clonotype has ten or more counts. The V gene is TRBV12-3 or TRBV12-4, the J gene TRBJ2-7; possibly TRBD2 for D (5 bases). Trimming cost V 3 bases and J 4 bases, with 19 bases left between them. The CDR3 length is 16 residues. This CDR3 is CASSLASRSPSYEQYF. In DNA form, the CDR3 reads TGTGCCAGCAGTTTGGCTAGCAGAAGTCCCTCATACGAGCAGTACTTC.

This clonotype has at least ten counts. The chain employs TRBV5-1 and TRBJ2-7; TRBD1 aligns across 7 bases. The germline V gene has CDR1 SGHRS and CDR2 YFSETQ. The CDR3 runs 15 residues. J gave up 2 bases and V 2 bases, and 7 bases lay outside the gene matches. The CDR3 here is CASSLGGQETYEQYF. The CDR3 nucleotides are TGCGCCAGCAGCTTAGGTGGACAGGAAACCTACGAGCAGTACTTC.